This TCR beta chain was documented in a study of T cell changes during pregnancy in multiple sclerosis. The repertoire was sequenced with immunoSEQ multiplex PCR; TCRdb's copy has only in-frame clones and lacks some. In the table there are some 25,000 clones, around nine tenths of which are singletons. This TCR came from a female donor in good health, enrolled as a control in a pregnancy study. The starting material was CD4+ T cells from peripheral blood mononuclear cells, obtained in the second trimester of pregnancy.

CDR3 DNA: TGTGCCAGCAGCGGGCCTAACTATGGCTACACCTTC. Translation: CASSGPNYGYTF. V usage is TRBV9 and J usage is TRBJ1-2; D ambiguous. The V gene lost 3 bases and the J gene lost 0 bases, with 3 bases spanning the gap. This CDR3 spans 12 amino acids. Germline CDR1 and CDR2: SGDLS and YYNGEE.